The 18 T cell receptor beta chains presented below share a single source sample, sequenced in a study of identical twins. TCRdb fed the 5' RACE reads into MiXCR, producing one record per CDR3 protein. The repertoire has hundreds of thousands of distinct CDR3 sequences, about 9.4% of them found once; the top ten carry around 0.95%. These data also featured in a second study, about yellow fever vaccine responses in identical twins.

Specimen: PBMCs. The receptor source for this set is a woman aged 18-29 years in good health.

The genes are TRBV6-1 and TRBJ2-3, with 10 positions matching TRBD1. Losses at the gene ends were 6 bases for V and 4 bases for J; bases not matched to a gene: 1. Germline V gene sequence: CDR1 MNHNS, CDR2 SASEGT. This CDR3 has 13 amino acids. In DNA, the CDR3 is TGTGCCAGCAGCGGGACAGGGGCAGATACGCAGTATTTT. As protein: CASSGTGADTQYF.

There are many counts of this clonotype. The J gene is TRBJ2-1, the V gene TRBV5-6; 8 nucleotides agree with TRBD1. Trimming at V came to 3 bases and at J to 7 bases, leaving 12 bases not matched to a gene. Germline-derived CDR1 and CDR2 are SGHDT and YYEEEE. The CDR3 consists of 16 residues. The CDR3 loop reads CASSWTGTGIRNEQFF. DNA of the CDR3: TGTGCCAGCAGCTGGACCGGGACAGGAATTAGGAATGAGCAGTTCTTC.

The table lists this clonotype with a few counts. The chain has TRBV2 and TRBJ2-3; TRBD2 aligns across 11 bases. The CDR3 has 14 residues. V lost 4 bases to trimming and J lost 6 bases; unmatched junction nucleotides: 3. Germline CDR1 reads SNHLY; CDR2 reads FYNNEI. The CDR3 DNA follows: TGTGCCAGCAGTGCTAGCGGGGGGCCGGATACGCAGTATTTT. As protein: CASSASGGPDTQYF.

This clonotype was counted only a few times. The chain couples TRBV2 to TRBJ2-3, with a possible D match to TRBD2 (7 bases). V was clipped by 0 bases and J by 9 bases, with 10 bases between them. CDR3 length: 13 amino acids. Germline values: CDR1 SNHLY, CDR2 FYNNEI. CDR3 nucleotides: TGTGCCAGCAGTGAAGCCTCGGGGGGCACGCAGTATTTT. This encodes CASSEASGGTQYF. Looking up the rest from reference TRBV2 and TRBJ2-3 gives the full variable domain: EPEVTQTPSHQVTQMGQEVILRCVPISNHLYFYWYRQILGQKVEFLVSFYNNEISEKSEIFDDQFSVERPDGSNFTLKIRSTKLEDSAMYFCASSEASGGTQYFGPGTRLTVL.

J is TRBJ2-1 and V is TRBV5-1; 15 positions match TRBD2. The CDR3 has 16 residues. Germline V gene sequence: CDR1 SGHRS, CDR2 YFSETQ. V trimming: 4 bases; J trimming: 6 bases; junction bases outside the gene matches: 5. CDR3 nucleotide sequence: TGCGCCAGCAGCGACGGACTAGCGGGAGGGCCCAATGAGCAGTTCTTC. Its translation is CASSDGLAGGPNEQFF. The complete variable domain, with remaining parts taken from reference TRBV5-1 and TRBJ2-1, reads KAGVTQTPRYLIKTRGQQVTLSCSPISGHRSVSWYQQTPGQGLQFLFEYFSETQRNKGNFPGRFSGRQFSNSRSEMNVSTLELGDSALYLCASSDGLAGGPNEQFFGPGTRLTVL.

CDR3 in DNA: TGCGCCAGCACCGGACAGACCCTCACCGGGGAGCTGTTTTTT. This codes for CASTGQTLTGELFF. V is TRBV5-1 and J is TRBJ2-2, with TRBD1 as a possible D gene (6 bases). This CDR3 is built from 14 residues. Trimming shortened V by 6 bases and J by 4 bases, and 13 bases separated the two germline ends. Germline V gives CDR1 SGHRS, CDR2 YFSETQ.

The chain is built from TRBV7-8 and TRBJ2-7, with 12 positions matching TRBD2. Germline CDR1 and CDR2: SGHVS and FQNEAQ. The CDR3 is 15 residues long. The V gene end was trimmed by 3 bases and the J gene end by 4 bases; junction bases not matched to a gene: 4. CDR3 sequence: CASSLRTSGEYEQYF. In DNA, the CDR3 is TGTGCCAGCAGCTTGCGGACTAGCGGGGAGTACGAGCAGTACTTC.

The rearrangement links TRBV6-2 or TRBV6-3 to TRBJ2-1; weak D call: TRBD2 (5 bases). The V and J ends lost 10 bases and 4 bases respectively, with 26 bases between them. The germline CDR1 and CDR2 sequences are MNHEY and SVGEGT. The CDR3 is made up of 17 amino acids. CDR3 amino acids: CATLRGSVGSGYNEQFF. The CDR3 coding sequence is TGTGCCACCCTAAGAGGGAGTGTGGGATCAGGTTACAATGAGCAGTTCTTC.

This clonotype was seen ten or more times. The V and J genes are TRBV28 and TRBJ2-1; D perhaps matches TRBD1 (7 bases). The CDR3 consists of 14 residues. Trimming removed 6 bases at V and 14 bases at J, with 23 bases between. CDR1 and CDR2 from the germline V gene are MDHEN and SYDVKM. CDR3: CASSLWGERDRKFF. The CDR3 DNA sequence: TGTGCCAGCAGCCTTTGGGGGGAGAGGGACAGAAAGTTCTTC.

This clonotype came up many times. CDR3 residues: CASSLWPPNTEAFF. In nucleotides, the CDR3 is TGTGCCAGCAGCTTGTGGCCTCCGAACACTGAAGCTTTCTTT. The chain joins TRBV5-6 to TRBJ1-1; D is unclear. Germline values: CDR1 SGHDT, CDR2 YYEEEE. V lost 1 base, J lost 1 base, and 8 bases lay in between. This CDR3 comprises 14 residues.

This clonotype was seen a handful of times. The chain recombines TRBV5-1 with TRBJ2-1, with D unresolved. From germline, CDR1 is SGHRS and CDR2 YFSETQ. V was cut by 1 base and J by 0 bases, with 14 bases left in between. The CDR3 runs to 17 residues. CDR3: CASSLNSQGSSYNEQFF. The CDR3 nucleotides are TGCGCCAGCAGCTTGAATTCACAAGGCAGCTCCTACAATGAGCAGTTCTTC.

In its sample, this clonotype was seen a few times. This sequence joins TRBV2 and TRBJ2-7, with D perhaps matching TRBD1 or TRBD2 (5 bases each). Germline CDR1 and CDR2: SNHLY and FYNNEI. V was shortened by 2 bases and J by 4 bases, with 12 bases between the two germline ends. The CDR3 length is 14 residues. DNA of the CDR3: TGTGCCAGCAGTGAATCGGGACGAGGGTACGAGCAGTACTTC. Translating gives CASSESGRGYEQYF.

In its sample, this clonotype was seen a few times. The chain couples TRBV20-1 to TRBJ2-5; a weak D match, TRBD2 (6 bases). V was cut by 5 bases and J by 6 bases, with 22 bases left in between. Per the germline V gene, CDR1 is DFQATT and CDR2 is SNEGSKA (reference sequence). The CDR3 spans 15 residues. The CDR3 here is CSAPQASRGTKTQYF. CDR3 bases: TGCAGTGCTCCACAAGCAAGCCGGGGGACGAAGACCCAGTACTTC.

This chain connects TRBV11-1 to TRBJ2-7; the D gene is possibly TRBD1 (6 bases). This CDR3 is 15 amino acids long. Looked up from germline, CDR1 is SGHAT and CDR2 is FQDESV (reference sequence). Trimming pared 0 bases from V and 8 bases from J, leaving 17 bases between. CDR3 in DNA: TGTGCCAGCAGCTTAGCGGTTGGACAGACTTACAAGCAGTACTTC. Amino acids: CASSLAVGQTYKQYF.

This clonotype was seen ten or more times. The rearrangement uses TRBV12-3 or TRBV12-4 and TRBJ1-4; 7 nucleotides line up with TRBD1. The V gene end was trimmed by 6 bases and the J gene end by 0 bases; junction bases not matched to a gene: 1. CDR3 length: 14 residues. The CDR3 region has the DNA TGTGCCAGCAGAAGGGGGCCAACTAATGAAAAACTGTTTTTT. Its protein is CASRRGPTNEKLFF.

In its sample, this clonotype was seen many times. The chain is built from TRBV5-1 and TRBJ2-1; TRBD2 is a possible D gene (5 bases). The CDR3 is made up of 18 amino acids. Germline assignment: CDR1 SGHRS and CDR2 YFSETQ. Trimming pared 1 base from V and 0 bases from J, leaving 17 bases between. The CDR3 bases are TGCGCCAGCAGCTTGAGGGAGCTATGGGAGAGCTCCTACAATGAGCAGTTCTTC. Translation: CASSLRELWESSYNEQFF.

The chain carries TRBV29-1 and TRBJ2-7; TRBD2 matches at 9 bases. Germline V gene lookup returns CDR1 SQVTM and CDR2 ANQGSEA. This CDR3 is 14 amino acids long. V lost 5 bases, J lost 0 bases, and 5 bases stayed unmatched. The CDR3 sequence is CSVSSGMSSYEQYF. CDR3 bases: TGCAGCGTTTCTAGCGGGATGAGCTCCTACGAGCAGTACTTC.

Here the CDR3 DNA reads TGCGCCAGCAATCAGCGTACCACAGATACGCAGTATTTT. The encoded protein is CASNQRTTDTQYF. This chain connects TRBV10-1 to TRBJ2-3; D is unresolved. This CDR3 comprises 13 residues. Germline V CDR1 and CDR2: WNHNN, SYGVQD (reference sequence). V lost 7 bases and J lost 2, with 10 bases in between.